This T cell receptor (beta chain) was found in a study of blood T cell repertoires in COVID-19. In the original workflow: Estimated nucleated cell counts came from reference gene primer amplification. Clones were read by immunoSEQ multiplex PCR, and TCRdb kept only the in-frame ones, dropping some. V and J calls and clone size are as listed in that table; D and trimming were resolved from the DNA. The sample has 60,000 to 65,000 clones; about 80% are singletons. Germline V gene lookup returns CDR1 KGHSH and CDR2 LQKENI. Trimming cost V 6 bases and J 10 bases, with 10 bases left between them. The CDR3 contains 12 residues. This clone came up many times.

The rearrangement links TRBV18 to TRBJ1-6, with a tentative D call TRBD1 (6 bases). Sequences were obtained from peripheral blood. This TCR was recovered from a man in his sixties with COVID-19, enrolled during active disease. The CDR3 loop is CASSRDNSPLHF. The CDR3 bases are TGTGCCAGCTCCCGGGACAACTCACCCCTCCACTTT.